These 17 T cell receptor beta chains were sequenced from one sample in a study of T cell responses to AZD1222 COVID-19 vaccine. TCRdb keeps only in-frame clones here, not all; method: immunoSEQ multiplex PCR. This repertoire shows 100,000 to 150,000 clones, roughly 89% found once; its top ten account for roughly 6%. Sequencing used peripheral blood, obtained on day 0 of AZD1222 vaccination. These receptors all come from an adult in good health.

This chain connects TRBV30 to TRBJ1-2; 11 nucleotides align to TRBD1. V lost 5 bases to trimming and J lost 2 bases; unmatched junction nucleotides: 4. Germline V lookup: CDR1 GTSNPN, CDR2 SVGIG (reference sequence). The CDR3 contains 14 residues. CDR3 DNA sequence: TGTGCCTGGGCCGGACAGGGGGCGAACTATGGCTACACCTTC. Protein product: CAWAGQGANYGYTF.

This rearrangement joins TRBV4-3 to TRBJ2-7, with D hard to call. The V and J ends lost 0 bases and 2 bases respectively, with 14 bases between them. The CDR3 totals 16 residues. Germline CDR1 reads LGHNA; CDR2 reads YSLEER. The CDR3 sequence: CASSQDNEADTYEQYF. The CDR3 region has the DNA TGCGCCAGCAGCCAAGATAACGAGGCGGATACCTACGAGCAGTACTTC.

A single count supports this clone. This rearrangement joins TRBV3-1 (or the pseudogene TRBV3-2) to TRBJ1-2; no reliable D call. V lost 1 base and J lost 0, with 9 bases in between. The CDR3 sequence is 15 residues long. Germline-derived CDR1 and CDR2 are LGHDT and YNNKEL (reference sequence). As DNA, the CDR3 is TGTGCCAGCAGCCAAGTGGCCAGCACTAACTATGGCTACACCTTC. Translating gives CASSQVASTNYGYTF.

The chain uses TRBV5-1 and TRBJ1-2; 8 bases are a match to TRBD1. The CDR3 is 13 amino acids. V lost 5 bases, J lost 6 bases, and 6 bases stayed unmatched. The germline CDR1 and CDR2 sequences are SGHRS and YFSETQ. CDR3 in amino acids: CASRKDRVDGYTF. The CDR3 DNA follows: TGCGCCAGCAGAAAGGACAGGGTAGATGGCTACACCTTC.

The chain employs TRBV10-2 and TRBJ1-5; D remains unclear. V shed 5 bases and J shed 3 bases, with 8 bases lying between them. This CDR3 comprises 13 residues. Germline V lookup: CDR1 WSHSY, CDR2 SAAADI. CDR3 in DNA: TGCGCCAGCAGTCCAGACACCAATCAGCCCCAGCATTTT. It encodes CASSPDTNQPQHF.

V and J are TRBV6-6 and TRBJ2-7; TRBD2 matches 10 bases. The CDR3 covers 16 residues. V lost 5 bases and J lost 0; bases outside the gene matches: 7. Germline V CDR1 and CDR2: MNHNY, SVGAGI (reference sequence). The CDR3 is CASSPSGGSSSYEQYF. The CDR3 region has the DNA TGTGCCAGCAGTCCTAGCGGGGGTTCATCCTCCTACGAGCAGTACTTC.

This sequence joins TRBV7-9 and TRBJ1-2; 8 bases are a match to TRBD1. The CDR3 length is 16 residues. The germline V gene has CDR1 SEHNR and CDR2 FQNEAQ (reference sequence). J was trimmed by 3 bases and V by 5 bases; bases with no gene match: 11. This chain's CDR3 is CASSPPTGELDYGYTF. The CDR3 bases are TGTGCCAGCAGCCCCCCGACAGGGGAGTTAGACTATGGCTACACCTTC.

The V call is TRBV2, the J call TRBJ2-3; a possible D gene is TRBD2 (5 bases). The CDR3 has 13 residues. Germline assignment: CDR1 SNHLY and CDR2 FYNNEI. Between the trimmed V and J ends, which lost 5 bases and 6 bases, there was a span of 12 bases. CDR3 nucleotides: TGTGCCAGCAGTCGGACTGGATCGGATACGCAGTATTTT. Translation: CASSRTGSDTQYF.

This chain connects TRBV5-8 to TRBJ2-3; D uncertain. The CDR3 is 15 residues long. From germline, CDR1 is SGHTS and CDR2 YDEGEE. V gave up 0 bases and J gave up 7 bases, with 15 bases separating them. The CDR3 sequence: CASSLVAVQPNTQYF. CDR3 bases: TGTGCCAGCAGCTTGGTGGCAGTCCAACCTAATACGCAGTATTTT.

This clone was counted a few times. The same CDR3 arises from other DNA sequences in this sample as well. The chain combines TRBV3-1 (or the pseudogene TRBV3-2) with TRBJ1-6; D not resolved. V gave up 3 bases and J gave up 8 bases, with 8 bases separating them. Germline V gene sequence: CDR1 LGHDT, CDR2 YNNKEL (reference sequence). The CDR3 runs 13 residues. This CDR3 is CASSQARDSPLHF. DNA of the CDR3: TGTGCCAGCAGCCAGGCAAGGGATTCACCCCTCCACTTT.

The chain joins TRBV29-1 to TRBJ1-2; D not resolved. Per germline, CDR1 SQVTM and CDR2 ANQGSEA. The CDR3 is 12 residues long. The V end was cut by 7 bases, the J end by 6 bases, with 15 bases between. DNA of the CDR3: TGCAGCGCCCAAAGTACCCGGGATGGCTACACCTTC. Translation: CSAQSTRDGYTF.

The genes are TRBV5-4 and TRBJ1-5, with D hard to call. Deletions cut 5 bases from V and 4 bases from J, with 13 bases between. The germline V gene has CDR1 SGHNT and CDR2 YYREEE (reference sequence). The CDR3 runs 14 residues. CDR3: CASSRSPENQPQHF. CDR3 coding DNA: TGTGCCAGCAGTCGAAGTCCAGAAAATCAGCCCCAGCATTTT.

The rearrangement uses TRBV7-2 and TRBJ1-2; 7 bases align to TRBD1. V lost 2 bases and J lost 2; bases outside the gene matches: 5. The CDR3 consists of 15 residues. Germline V gene lookup returns CDR1 SGHTA and CDR2 FQGNSA. The CDR3 region is CASSLRQGVNYGYTF. CDR3 coding DNA: TGTGCCAGCAGCTTAAGACAGGGTGTAAACTATGGCTACACCTTC.

The chain combines TRBV23-1 with TRBJ2-1; 9 bases fit TRBD2. TRBV23-1 is filed as an ORF, its function uncertain. The trim removed 3 bases at V and 2 bases at J, leaving 5 bases unmatched. The CDR3 extends over 16 amino acids. The CDR3 DNA reads as TGCGCCAGCAGTCATTCGGGACTAGCTGCCTACAATGAGCAGTTCTTC. Translation: CASSHSGLAAYNEQFF.

This clone was counted ten times or more. The chain couples TRBV6-5 to TRBJ1-1, with a possible D match to TRBD1 (5 bases). V lost 0 bases, J lost 9 bases, and 14 bases lay in between. CDR1 and CDR2 (germline): MNHEY, SVGAGI. This CDR3 spans 14 amino acids. CDR3 coding DNA: TGTGCCAGCAGTTACTCGCATTCAAGACAGCAAGCTTTCTTT. It translates to CASSYSHSRQQAFF.

The rearrangement joins TRBV6-5 to TRBJ1-6; D gene unclear. This CDR3 region has 15 residues. V was shortened by 2 bases and J by 8 bases, with 13 bases between the two germline ends. Germline CDR1 MNHEY, CDR2 SVGAGI. The CDR3 here is CASSYQEAPDSPLHF. DNA of the CDR3: TGTGCCAGCAGTTACCAAGAGGCCCCTGATTCACCCCTCCACTTT.

The chain joins TRBV3-1 (or the pseudogene TRBV3-2) to TRBJ1-1; D unclear. The CDR3 has 13 residues. Germline V gives CDR1 LGHDT, CDR2 YNNKEL (reference sequence). Trimming cost V 4 bases and J 0 bases, with 6 bases left between them. For the CDR3, the DNA is TGTGCCAGCAGCCGGGCGATGAACACTGAAGCTTTCTTT. Protein sequence: CASSRAMNTEAFF.